The clone carrying this T cell receptor beta chain occurred a few times. Germline V CDR1 and CDR2: SGDLS, YYNGEE. The CDR3 contains 15 residues. V was clipped by 4 bases and J by 6 bases; unmatched bases: 13. The sample originates from a study of cytomegalovirus exposure and HLA in healthy donors. Primers: 60 Vbeta forward and 13 Jbeta reverse. TCRdb keeps only in-frame clones here, not all; method: immunoSEQ multiplex PCR. The sample records some 120,000 clones, about 80% being singletons. The source of this sequence is a woman in her 50s in good health and CMV-seropositive. The rearrangement uses TRBV9 and TRBJ2-7, with 7 bases aligning to TRBD2. The sample consisted of PBMCs. Written as DNA, the CDR3 is TGTGCCAGCAGCCCCCGACTAGCAGGGCACTCCGAGCAGTACTTC. This translates into CASSPRLAGHSEQYF.